This paragraph reports one T cell receptor (beta chain). The specificity of this receptor is unknown. The input lacks base qualities; no much larger clone sits a single base away. The cohort comprised under 700 healthy bone marrow donors. At the time of sampling, every cohort member was nominally healthy, though immune exposures that went unrecorded were likely present. The donor tested CMV seropositive and was one of the 289 seropositive cohort members. Each donor provided a peripheral blood sample, and peripheral blood mononuclear cells were used for TCR beta sequencing. The Qiagen DNeasy Blood Extraction Kit was used to extract genomic DNA from the blood cell samples. From the cysteine up to the phenylalanine, the CDR3 has a length of 14 residues. Only CDR3 DNA remains: 42 bases, in frame from the first base. As encoded in the germline V gene, CDR1 is SGHTA while CDR2 is FQGNSA. V is trimmed back by 2 bases and J by 6 bases, and the junction contains 5 bases that no gene match accounts for.

Receptor amplification or capture employed the immunoSEQ multiplex PCR assay. The multiplex PCR relied on a mix of 60 forward primers for TCR Vbeta segments and 13 reverse primers for TCR Jbeta segments. A multiplex PCR assay on genomic DNA amplified the CDR3 region of rearranged TCR beta genes. On the Illumina HiSeq System, the amplified TCR beta libraries were sequenced as 87-base-pair reads. Concerning the study's data processing: A later analysis tallied approximately 87 million unique TCR beta chains across the 600 to 700 repertoires, and some 10 million of those chains were shared by two or more donors. Raw reads were error-corrected and collapsed into unique sequences by a nearest-neighbor algorithm in which closely related sequences were merged to remove PCR and sequencing errors. V, D and J gene segments were assigned by aligning CDR3 sequences to IMGT reference sequences. For a sequence to be retained, a match of at least six nucleotides to both a V gene segment and a J gene segment was required. Rearrangements were classified as productive when the CDR3 lacked stop codons and remained in frame with V and J, and all other rearrangements were classified as non-productive. CDR3 was defined according to IMGT convention as the region running from the second conserved V-encoded cysteine to the conserved J-encoded phenylalanine. The earlier analysis of approximately 590 of the donors excluded any sequence lacking an unambiguous match to a single V gene segment. An earlier analysis of some 500 of the donors classified V segments as functional when productive rearrangements were above 56.7% and as segregating when the standard deviation between donors was above 5%. A statistical classification framework was built to diagnose cytomegalovirus status from the catalog of TCR beta chain sequences. V and J gene assignment, in a later analysis, came from comparing TCR nucleotide sequences with IMGT/GENE-DB human TR gene sequences. A later analysis assigned CDR3 sequences and most-parsimonious VDJ recombination scenarios with the TCRdist pipeline. In a later analysis, every TCR beta chain was defined by the combination of its CDR3 amino acid sequence and its V-gene family, and reads without a unique V-gene family were dropped. A later analysis removed 592 highly shared, low-generation-probability nucleotide sequences to deal with suspected cross-contamination and a sequencing artifact. In a later analysis, a clonal expansion index for each public chain was calculated from normalized within-repertoire ranks of inferred template counts. A later analysis computed generation probabilities with a VDJ recombination model fitted to out-of-frame rearrangements, and checked the results against IGoR. Hypergeometric tests were used in a later analysis to score TCR-TCR, TCR-HLA and TCR-CMV co-occurrence, with a repertoire-size bias correction applied to the TCR pairs. A later analysis estimated false discovery rates by permuting HLA or CMV assignments 20 times. In a later analysis, co-occurring TCRs were grouped using DBSCAN, and TCRdist sequence similarity was added for clustering within HLA-allele-positive subsets. Repertoires with fewer than 30,000 or more than 120,000 public chains were left out of co-occurrence clustering, as were several repertoires with anomalous nucleotide sharing. TCRdb stores this immuneACCESS table with in-frame sequences only. Part of the clones is absent; in the studies checked, under half of the shortfall reflects unresolved V genes, and no reason is known for the rest. The V and J calls and clone size come from that table; D and trimming were worked out from the DNA. The sample has approximately 79,000 clones on record, about four fifths of them singletons. 5.5% of the sample belongs to the ten largest clones.

This entry belongs to a study of cytomegalovirus exposure and HLA in healthy donors (dated by TCRdb to about 2017). Study-level background: According to an earlier analysis of around 600 of the donors, about 179 million T cells yielded 90 million to 130 million unique TCR beta sequences and approximately 280 Gb of sequence data. An early release that covered about 640 HLA-typed donors contained 300 to 350 gigabases of sequencing data and approximately 85 million unique TCR sequences. A separate validation cohort of some 130 different subjects was used in addition to the roughly 670-subject first cohort. In a later genetic analysis, genome-wide SNP genotypes for 398 of the 666 donors were used, and that subset was treated as a discovery cohort. Alongside the repertoire data, information on donor age, sex, ethnicity and CMV serostatus was compiled. The study profiled the T cell repertoires of approximately 700 subjects by immunosequencing and related them to cytomegalovirus serostatus. A later analysis re-analyzed previously published TCR beta repertoires from about 600 donors and added high-resolution HLA genotyping to study TCR occurrence patterns. The study aimed to test whether signatures of past pathogen exposure could be identified by cataloging public T cell receptors. HLA typing included class I and class II loci at four-digit resolution. In the later analysis, no new phenotypic data were used to find candidate immune exposures; instead, reliance was placed on TCR beta sequences and their occurrence across donors. Of the approximately 400 genotyped donors, 75% to 85% were placed in the genetic ancestry cluster associated with self-reported Caucasian donors. Among almost 400 genotyped donors of the cohort, an average of approximately 240,000 unique TCR beta nucleotide sequences were sequenced per donor, around 20% of them non-productive. High-throughput TCR immunosequencing, statistical association of individual TCRs with disease status, and machine learning were combined to predict cytomegalovirus infection status. Typing coverage differed by locus: A, B, C, DRB1 and DQB1 were typed in roughly 620-640 donors, DQA1 in around 500, DPA1 in some 610, and DPB1 in approximately 450. All discovery cohort repertoires had been generated on a single sequencing platform. Four to six DR-DQ haplotypes were handled as single units for association and clustering because linkage in the cohort was strong. In an earlier analysis of over 550 of the donors, high-throughput TCR beta sequencing was used to judge whether each TCR beta V gene segment behaved as functional or pseudogenic. General findings and caveats noted by the study authors: In a later analysis, the rate of TCR association differed among HLA loci, with DRB1 alleles having the most associated TCRs and HLA-C alleles having the fewest. In a later analysis, several top co-occurrence clusters were reported to appear linked to parvovirus B19, influenza, CMV and Epstein-Barr virus. In a later analysis, most CMV-associated TCR beta chains were found to appear HLA-restricted, with HLA associations seemingly driven largely by CMV exposure. The sequencing pipeline was judged likely to have produced a cluster of highly shared sequence variants as a technical artifact. In an earlier analysis of about 550 of the donors, most TCR beta V segments were observed in productive rearrangements about 87% or about 30% of the time, broadly matching IMGT annotations. According to a later genetic analysis, donors in an Asian-associated ancestry cluster had fewer N-insertions in productive TCRs than the roughly 670-donor mean. CMV serostatus was the only immune exposure information available for the cohort. While some public TCRs were present in many individuals, most TCR sequences turned up only very rarely across donors. In vitro tests confirmed that a few of the cytomegalovirus-associated TCR beta chains recognize cytomegalovirus antigens. Because HLA typing was unavailable for some donors at each locus, only the typed subset was used in association tests. In a later analysis, HLA-associated TCR beta chains showed more clonal expansion and lower generation probabilities than non-associated chains that were equally common. Strong co-occurrence of HLA alleles, especially DR and DQ, made assigning TCR associations to individual alleles difficult. At a false discovery rate of 0.05, a later analysis linked about 17,000 TCR beta sequences to specific HLA alleles. Some 15 rarely observed V segments, including chromosome 9 orphons, were excluded from the earlier analysis of several hundred of the donors because counts were too low. Sequencing depth was assumed to be roughly uniform across donors in the presence/absence analyses, though that assumption may not hold. In the study, approximately 160 TCR beta chains were listed as associated with cytomegalovirus. Correlated functional status among segregating V segments might reflect linkage disequilibrium, but an unknown experimental factor could not be ruled out. The authors suggested that the approach could potentially be generalized to other disease states and immunological phenotypes. A later genetic analysis associated a missense DCLRE1C variant with V-gene and J-gene trimming of TCR beta chains, and an independent cohort replicated the association. A further reported finding was that TCR beta sequences accurately predicted the HLA-A and HLA-B alleles for most subjects in the first cohort. Some IMGT-functional V segments, including TRBV6-2 and TRBV6-3, could not be told apart with the 87-base-pair reads, so those segments were excluded. The cohort was sequenced for TCR beta chains only, and without alpha or paired-chain data the features that could be detected were limited. Cytomegalovirus status was reported to be diagnosed by the classifier with high specificity and sensitivity in both the original and validation cohorts.

The chain uses TRBV7-2 and TRBJ1-2; 8 middle bases align to TRBD1. Material for sequencing was PBMCs. The sequence was obtained from a male donor in good health and CMV-seropositive. The base sequence is TGTGCCAGCAGCTTATACAGGGGGGCGGATGGCTACACCTTC. Translated, it reads CASSLYRGADGYTF.